The 6 T cell receptor beta chains given below trace back to one sample, sequenced in a study of shared clonotypes between healthy human individuals. Profiling relied on immunoSEQ multiplex PCR, and the TCRdb table lists in-frame clones only, not all of them. The sample comprises approximately 320,000 clones, over 75% of which are singletons, and roughly 15% rests with the top ten. Sample: memory CD8+ T cells sorted from blood. Regarding subset: CD45RO+ cells pooled with CCR7-negative TemRA cells. The receptor source for this set is a young man in good health.

The chain carries TRBV5-6 and TRBJ1-5; D remains ambiguous. Trimming left V 0 bases short and J 4 bases short, with 11 bases between. Germline V gene lookup returns CDR1 SGHDT and CDR2 YYEEEE. The CDR3 is 15 residues long. The CDR3 nucleotides read TGTGCCAGCAGCTTGGCCATCTACGGGAATCAGCCCCAGCATTTT. This sequence encodes CASSLAIYGNQPQHF.

The rearrangement uses TRBV2 and TRBJ2-7, with 13 bases aligning to TRBD2. From germline, CDR1 is SNHLY and CDR2 FYNNEI. The CDR3 totals 16 residues. V dropped 6 bases and J dropped 4; count of bases not matched to a gene: 9. In DNA, the CDR3 is TGTGCCAGCAGCCCCCCCACTAGCGGGAGGGCGTACGAGCAGTACTTC. Amino acid sequence: CASSPPTSGRAYEQYF.

The chain couples TRBV28 to TRBJ2-7; a weak D match, TRBD2 (5 bases). Germline CDR1 is MDHEN and CDR2 is SYDVKM. V was trimmed by 2 bases and J by 2 bases, leaving 16 bases between them. The CDR3 spans 16 residues. The CDR3 is CASSLLGREGTYEQYF. The CDR3 nucleotides are TGTGCCAGCAGTTTACTCGGACGGGAAGGGACCTACGAGCAGTACTTC. The full variable domain, its missing parts supplied by reference TRBV28 and TRBJ2-7, is DVKVTQSSRYLVKRTGEKVFLECVQDMDHENMFWYRQDPGLGLRLIYFSYDVKMKEKGDIPEGYSVSREKKERFSLILESASTNQTSMYLCASSLLGREGTYEQYFGPGTRLTVT.

The rearrangement uses TRBV7-9 and TRBJ2-7; weak D call: TRBD1 (6 bases). CDR1 is SEHNR, CDR2 FQNEAQ, per germline (reference sequence). This CDR3 contains 15 residues. Between the trimmed V and J ends, which lost 4 bases and 6 bases, there was a span of 19 bases. The CDR3 sequence is CASSWGTGSPPEQYF. In DNA, the CDR3 is TGTGCCAGCAGCTGGGGTACAGGGTCCCCTCCCGAGCAGTACTTC. Filled out from reference TRBV7-9 and TRBJ2-7, the complete variable domain reads DTGVSQNPRHKITKRGQNVTFRCDPISEHNRLYWYRQTLGQGPEFLTYFQNEAQLEKSRLLSDRFSAERPKGSFSTLEIQRTEQGDSAMYLCASSWGTGSPPEQYFGPGTRLTVT.

The rearrangement joins TRBV10-3 to TRBJ2-3; the match to TRBD1 covers 12 bases. The CDR3 has 17 residues. J gave up 5 bases and V 3 bases, and 9 bases lay outside the gene matches. Germline V CDR1 and CDR2: ENHRY, SYGVKD. CDR3: CAISDHPGTGGEDTQYF. The DNA of the CDR3 is TGTGCCATCAGTGACCACCCCGGGACAGGGGGCGAAGATACGCAGTATTTT.

The rearrangement uses TRBV4-1 and TRBJ1-5, with D tentatively TRBD1 (5 bases). In germline, CDR1 is MGHRA, CDR2 YSYEKL. CDR3 length: 14 amino acids. V lost 1 base to trimming and J lost 5 bases, with 9 bases between them. The CDR3 nucleotides read TGCGCCAGCAGCCAAGTTGGGGGAGATCAGCCCCAGCATTTT. Protein: CASSQVGGDQPQHF.